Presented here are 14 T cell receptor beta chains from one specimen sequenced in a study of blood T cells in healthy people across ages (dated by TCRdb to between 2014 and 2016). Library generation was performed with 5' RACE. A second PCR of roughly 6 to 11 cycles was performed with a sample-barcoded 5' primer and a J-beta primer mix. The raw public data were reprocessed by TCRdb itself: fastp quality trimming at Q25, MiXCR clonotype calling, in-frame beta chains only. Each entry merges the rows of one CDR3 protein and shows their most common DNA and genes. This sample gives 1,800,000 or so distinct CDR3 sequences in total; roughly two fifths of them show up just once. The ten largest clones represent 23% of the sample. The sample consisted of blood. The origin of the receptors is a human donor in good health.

CDR3 sequence (DNA): TGTGCCAGCAGTTACTTAGGGACAAGCACTGAAGCTTTCTTT. Translating gives CASSYLGTSTEAFF. V and J are TRBV6-2 or TRBV6-3 and TRBJ1-1, with D possibly being TRBD1 (6 bases). Germline CDR1 is MNHEY and CDR2 is SVGEGT. CDR3 length: 14 amino acids. Deletions cut 1 base from V and 4 bases from J, with 10 bases between.

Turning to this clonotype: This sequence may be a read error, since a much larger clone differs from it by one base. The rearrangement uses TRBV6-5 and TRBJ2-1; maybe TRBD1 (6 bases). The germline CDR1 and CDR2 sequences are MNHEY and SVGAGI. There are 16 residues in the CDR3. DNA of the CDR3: TGTGCCGGCAGTTACACCTACAGGGCATCGTACAATGAGCAGTTCTTC. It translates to CAGSYTYRASYNEQFF.

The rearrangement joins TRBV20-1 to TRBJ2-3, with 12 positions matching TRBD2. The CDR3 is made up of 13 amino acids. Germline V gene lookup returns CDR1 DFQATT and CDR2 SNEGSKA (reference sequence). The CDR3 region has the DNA TGCAGCGGACTAGCGGGGCGCACAGATACGCAGTATTTT. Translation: CSGLAGRTDTQYF.

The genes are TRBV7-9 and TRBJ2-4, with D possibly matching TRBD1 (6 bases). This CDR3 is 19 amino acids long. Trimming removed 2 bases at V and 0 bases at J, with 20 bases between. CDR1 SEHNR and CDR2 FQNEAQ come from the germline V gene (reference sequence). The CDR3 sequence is CASSLQVLDRDLAKNIQYF. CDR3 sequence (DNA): TGTGCCAGCAGCTTACAAGTTTTGGACAGAGATTTAGCCAAAAACATTCAGTACTTC.

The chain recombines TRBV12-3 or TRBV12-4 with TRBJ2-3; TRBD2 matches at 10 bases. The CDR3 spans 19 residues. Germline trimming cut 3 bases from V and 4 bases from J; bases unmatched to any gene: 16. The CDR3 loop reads CASSLGFQIAGGRSDTQYF. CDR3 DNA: TGTGCCAGCAGTTTGGGGTTCCAAATAGCGGGGGGCCGGTCAGATACGCAGTATTTT.

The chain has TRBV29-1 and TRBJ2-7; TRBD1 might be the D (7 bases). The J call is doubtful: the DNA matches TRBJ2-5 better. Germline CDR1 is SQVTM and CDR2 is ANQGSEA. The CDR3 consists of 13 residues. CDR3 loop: CSVEEGARETQYF. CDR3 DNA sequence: TGCAGCGTTGAGGAGGGGGCCAGGGAGACCCAGTACTTC.

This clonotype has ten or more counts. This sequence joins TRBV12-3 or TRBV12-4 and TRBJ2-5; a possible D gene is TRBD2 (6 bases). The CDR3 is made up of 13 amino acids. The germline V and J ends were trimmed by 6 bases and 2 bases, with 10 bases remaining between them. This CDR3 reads CASSAGFQETQYF. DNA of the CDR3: TGTGCCAGCAGCGCGGGGTTTCAAGAGACCCAGTACTTC.

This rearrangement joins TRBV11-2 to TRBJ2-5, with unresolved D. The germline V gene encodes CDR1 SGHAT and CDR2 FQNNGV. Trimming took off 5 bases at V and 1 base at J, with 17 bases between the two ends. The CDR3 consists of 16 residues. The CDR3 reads CASSPRRSTPQETQYF. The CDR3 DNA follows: TGTGCCAGCAGCCCCCGGCGGAGTACCCCCCAAGAGACCCAGTACTTC.

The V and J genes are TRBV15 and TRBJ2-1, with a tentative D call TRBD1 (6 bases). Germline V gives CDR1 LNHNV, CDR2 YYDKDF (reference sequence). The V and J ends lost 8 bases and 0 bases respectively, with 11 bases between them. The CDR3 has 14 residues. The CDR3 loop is CATGGGPSYNEQFF. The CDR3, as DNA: TGTGCCACCGGGGGCGGCCCCTCCTACAATGAGCAGTTCTTC.

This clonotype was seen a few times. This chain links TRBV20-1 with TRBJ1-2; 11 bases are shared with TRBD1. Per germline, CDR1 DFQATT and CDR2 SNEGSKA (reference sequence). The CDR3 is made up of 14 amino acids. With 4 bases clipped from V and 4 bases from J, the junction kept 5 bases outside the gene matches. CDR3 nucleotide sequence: TGCAGTGCTACAGGGACAGGGGGTGGCTATGGCTACACCTTC. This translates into CSATGTGGGYGYTF.

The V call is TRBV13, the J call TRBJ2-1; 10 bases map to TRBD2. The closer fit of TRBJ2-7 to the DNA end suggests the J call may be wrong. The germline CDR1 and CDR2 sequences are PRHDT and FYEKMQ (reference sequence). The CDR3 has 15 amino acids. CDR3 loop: CASSRSSGGINEQYF. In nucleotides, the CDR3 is TGTGCCAGCAGCAGATCTAGCGGGGGCATCAATGAGCAGTACTTC.

The chain's CDR3 is CASSFGTNYNEQFF. CDR3 bases: TGTGCCAGCAGTTTTGGGACAAACTACAATGAGCAGTTCTTC. The chain is built from TRBV27 and TRBJ2-1, with D possibly TRBD1 on 6 matching bases. The CDR3 spans 14 residues. Trimming removed 3 bases at V and 3 bases at J, with 9 bases between. The germline CDR1 and CDR2 sequences are MNHEY and SMNVEV (reference sequence).

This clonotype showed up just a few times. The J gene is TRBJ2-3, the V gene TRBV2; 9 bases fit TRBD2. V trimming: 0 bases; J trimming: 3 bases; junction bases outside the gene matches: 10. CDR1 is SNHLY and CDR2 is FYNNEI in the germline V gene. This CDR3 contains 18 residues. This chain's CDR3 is CASSEASHSGGRTDTQYF. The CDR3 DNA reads TGTGCCAGCAGTGAAGCTTCCCATAGCGGGGGAAGAACAGATACGCAGTATTTT.

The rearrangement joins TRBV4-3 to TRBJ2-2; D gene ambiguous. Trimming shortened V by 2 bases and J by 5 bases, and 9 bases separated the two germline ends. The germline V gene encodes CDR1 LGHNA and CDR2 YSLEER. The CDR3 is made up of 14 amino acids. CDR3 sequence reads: CASSQLARTGELFF. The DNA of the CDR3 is TGCGCCAGCAGCCAATTAGCTAGGACCGGGGAGCTGTTTTTT.